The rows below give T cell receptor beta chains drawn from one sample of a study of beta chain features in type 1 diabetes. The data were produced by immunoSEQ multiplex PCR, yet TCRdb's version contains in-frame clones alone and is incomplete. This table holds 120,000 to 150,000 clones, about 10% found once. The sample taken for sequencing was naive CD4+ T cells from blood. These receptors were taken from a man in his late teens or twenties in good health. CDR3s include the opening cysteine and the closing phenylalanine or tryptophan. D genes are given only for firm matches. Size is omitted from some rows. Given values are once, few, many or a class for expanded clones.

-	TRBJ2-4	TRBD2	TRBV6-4	TGTGCCACTCCGGGACTAGCGGGGGGGCTTTCCAAAAACATTCAGTACTTC	CATPGLAGGLSKNIQYF
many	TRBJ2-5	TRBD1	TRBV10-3	TGTGCCATCAGCCCGGGACAGGGGCAAGAGACCCAGTACTTC	CAISPGQGQETQYF
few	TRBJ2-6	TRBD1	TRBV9	TGTGCCAGCAGCGTAGGGACAGGGTCGGCTGGGGCCAACGTCCTGACTTTC	CASSVGTGSAGANVLTF
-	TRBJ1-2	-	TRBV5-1	TGCGCCAGCAGCTTTATCGCGGGGGCTGGAGGCTACACCTTC	CASSFIAGAGGYTF
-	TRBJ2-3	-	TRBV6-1	TGTGCCAGCAGCCACAGGGGACTGGGCACAGATACGCAGTATTTT	CASSHRGLGTDTQYF
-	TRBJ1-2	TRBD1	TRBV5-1	TGCGCCAGCAGCTCCAGGGGGCGGGTTGGCTACACCTTC	CASSSRGRVGYTF
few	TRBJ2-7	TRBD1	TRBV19	TGTGCCAGTAGTTCCGGGACAGGTTGGGACGAGCAGTACTTC	CASSSGTGWDEQYF
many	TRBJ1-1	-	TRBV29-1	TGCAGCGTTGCCAGAGGCGGGTTCACTGAAGCTTTCTTT	CSVARGGFTEAFF
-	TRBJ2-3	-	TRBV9	TGTGCCAGCACCCCCGGACTCGGCACAGATACGCAGTATTTT	CASTPGLGTDTQYF
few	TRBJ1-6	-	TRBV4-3	TGCGCCAGCAGCCACAACTACGATCCCAATTCACCCCTCCACTTT	CASSHNYDPNSPLHF
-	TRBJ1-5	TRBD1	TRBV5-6	TGTGCCAGCAGAAAGACAGGGGGGCGGCAGCCCCAGCATTTT	CASRKTGGRQPQHF
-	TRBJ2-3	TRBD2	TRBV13	TGTGCCAGCAGCCCAGGACTAGCGGGGGGCACAGATACGCAGTATTTT	CASSPGLAGGTDTQYF
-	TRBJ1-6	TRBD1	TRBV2	TGTGCCAGCAGTGGGACAGGGAATTCACCCCTCCACTTT	CASSGTGNSPLHF
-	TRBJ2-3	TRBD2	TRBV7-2	TGTGCCAGCAGCCAAGGACTAGCGGCAGATACGCAGTATTTT	CASSQGLAADTQYF
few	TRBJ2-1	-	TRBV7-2	TGTGCCAGCAGCTTAGCGGCGGTCGGGATCAGCTCCTACAATGAGCAGTTCTTC	CASSLAAVGISSYNEQFF
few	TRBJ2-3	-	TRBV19	TGTGCCAGTAGTATGCCCGGGGTGGCGGCAGATACGCAGTATTTT	CASSMPGVAADTQYF
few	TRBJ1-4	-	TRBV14	TGTGCCAGCAGCAGAGCAACTAATGAAAAACTGTTTTTT	CASSRATNEKLFF
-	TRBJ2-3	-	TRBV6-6	TGTGCCAGCAGTTTAAAGGGGGGGCCGGATACGCAGTATTTT	CASSLKGGPDTQYF
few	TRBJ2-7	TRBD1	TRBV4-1	TGCGCCAGCAGCGCGACCGGGACAGGGAGTTACGAGCAGTACTTC	CASSATGTGSYEQYF
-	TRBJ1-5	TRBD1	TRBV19	TGTGCCAGTAGTGGACAGGGTGAGGGTCAGCCCCAGCATTTT	CASSGQGEGQPQHF
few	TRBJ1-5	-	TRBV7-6	TGTGCCAGCAGCTTAGGAGCTGCTGGCAATCAGCCCCAGCATTTT	CASSLGAAGNQPQHF
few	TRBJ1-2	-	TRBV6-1	TGTGCCAGCACCCCCAGGGGCGAAGGCTACACCTTC	CASTPRGEGYTF
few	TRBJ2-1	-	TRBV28	TGTGCCAGCAGGCTAGCCTACAATGAGCAGTTCTTC	CASRLAYNEQFF
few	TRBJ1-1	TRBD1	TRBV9	TGTGCCAGCAGCCGGACAGGGACGAACACTGAAGCTTTCTTT	CASSRTGTNTEAFF
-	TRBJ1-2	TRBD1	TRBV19	TGTGCCAGTAGTACGAGTCCAACAGGGGCCTATGGCTACACCTTC	CASSTSPTGAYGYTF
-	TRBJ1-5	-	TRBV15	TGTGCCACCAGCAGAGCCCCACCGGGGAGCAATCAGCCCCAGCATTTT	CATSRAPPGSNQPQHF
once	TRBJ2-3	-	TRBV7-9	TGTGCCAGCAGGCAAGCAGGGATAGATACGCAGTATTTT	CASRQAGIDTQYF
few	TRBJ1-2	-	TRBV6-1	TGTGCCAGCAGTGACCAGACGCGGGGCTATGGCTACACCTTC	CASSDQTRGYGYTF
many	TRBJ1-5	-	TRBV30	TGTGCCTGGAGTGCGGGCAATCAGCCCCAGCATTTT	CAWSAGNQPQHF
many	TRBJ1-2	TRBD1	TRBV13	TGTGCCAGCAGCGCAGCCGGGACAGGGTTGACCTTC	CASSAAGTGLTF
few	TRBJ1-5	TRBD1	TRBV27	TGTGCCAGCAGTTTCGGACAGGGGCGAAATCAGCCCCAGCATTTT	CASSFGQGRNQPQHF